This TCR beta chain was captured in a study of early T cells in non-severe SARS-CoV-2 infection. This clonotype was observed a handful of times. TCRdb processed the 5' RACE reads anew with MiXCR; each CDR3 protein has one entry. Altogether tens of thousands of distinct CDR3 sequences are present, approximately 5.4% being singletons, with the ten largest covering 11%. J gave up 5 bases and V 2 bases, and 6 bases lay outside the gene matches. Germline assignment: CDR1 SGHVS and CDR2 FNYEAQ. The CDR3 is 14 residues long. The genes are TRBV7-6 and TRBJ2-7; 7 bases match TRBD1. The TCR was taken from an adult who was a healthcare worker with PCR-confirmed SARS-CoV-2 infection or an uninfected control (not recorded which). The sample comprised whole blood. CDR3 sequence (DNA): TGTGCCAGCAGCTTACCTACAGGGGCGAACGAGCAGTACTTC. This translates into CASSLPTGANEQYF.